This TCR beta chain emerged from a study of a mutant IDH1 vaccine in newly diagnosed glioma. Turning to the study itself: The initiation of vaccination occurred 4-6 weeks after radiotherapy alone, or with temozolomide cycles. The earlier regimen, radiotherapy, temozolomide, or both, was most often both.

The method was immunoSEQ multiplex PCR; TCRdb's version includes in-frame clones alone and lacks a portion of them. The sample includes about 25,000 clones, roughly 77% of them seen just once. With respect to this clone: The antigen is not known.

V gave up 3 bases and J gave up 4 bases, with 10 bases separating them. Per germline, CDR1 LNHDA and CDR2 SQIVND (reference sequence). The CDR3 is 13 amino acids. Time point defined: week 5, during vaccination. It was 300 ug of mutant IDH1 20-mer peptide that made up each vaccine dose, given with topical imiquimod. Tumors from donors were new WHO grade 3 or 4 IDH1-mutant astrocytomas with ATRX loss. The input for sequencing was PBMCs, taken from a glioma patient whose treatment included an IDH1 peptide vaccine. The clonotype originates from a man between 35 and 55 years old with glioma. The rearrangement links TRBV19 to TRBJ2-7, with D possibly matching TRBD2 (7 bases). The CDR3 DNA reads as TGTGCCAGTAGTATTAGGGGGGGGTACGAGCAGTACGTC. As protein: CASSIRGGYEQYV.